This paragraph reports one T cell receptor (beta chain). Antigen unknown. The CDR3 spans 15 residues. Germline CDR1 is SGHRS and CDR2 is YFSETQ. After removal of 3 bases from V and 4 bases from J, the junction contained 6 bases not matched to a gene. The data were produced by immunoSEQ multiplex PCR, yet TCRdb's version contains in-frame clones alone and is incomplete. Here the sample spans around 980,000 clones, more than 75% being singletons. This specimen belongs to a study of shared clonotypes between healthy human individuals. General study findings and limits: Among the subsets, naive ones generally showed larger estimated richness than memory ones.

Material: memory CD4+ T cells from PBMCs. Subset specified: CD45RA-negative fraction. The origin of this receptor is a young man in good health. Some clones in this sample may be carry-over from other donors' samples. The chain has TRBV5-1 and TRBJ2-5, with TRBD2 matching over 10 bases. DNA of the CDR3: TGCGCCAGCAGCTCCCTAGCGGGAGTATCAGAGACCCAGTACTTC. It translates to CASSSLAGVSETQYF.